Below, 23 T cell receptor beta chains from the same sample are listed, as sequenced in a study of blood T cells in healthy people across ages (dated by TCRdb to between 2014 and 2016). Libraries were built with 5' RACE. Sequencing took place on an Illumina HiSeq 2500. The second PCR ran for about 6 to 11 cycles and used a J-beta primer mix along with a sample-barcoded 5' primer. The raw public reads went through TCRdb reprocessing: fastp at Q25, MiXCR clone calling, in-frame beta chains kept. Merged by CDR3 protein, the rows form single entries marked with the most common genes and DNA. The sample data list some 1.1 million distinct CDR3 sequences, and more than 30% of these were observed just once. The top ten clones comprise around 13% of the sample. Specimen: blood. Receptors were obtained from a man aged 18 to 29 in good health.

V is TRBV29-1 and J is TRBJ1-1; the D gene is possibly TRBD1 (6 bases). There are 14 residues in the CDR3. Germline V CDR1 and CDR2: SQVTM, ANQGSEA. CDR3 sequence (DNA): TGCAACGTCCGAAGGGGGAATACCAACACTGAAGCTTTCTTT. It yields the protein CNVRRGNTNTEAFF.

The chain has TRBV6-1 and TRBJ2-4; 7 bases match TRBD1. Germline V gives CDR1 MNHNS, CDR2 SASEGT. The CDR3 sequence is 16 residues long. V shed 7 bases, J shed 0 bases, and the junction held 9 bases outside the gene matches. CDR3 sequence: CASTETGRLAKNIQYF. The CDR3 coding sequence is TGTGCCAGCACCGAGACAGGGCGACTAGCCAAAAACATTCAGTACTTC.

This clonotype was picked up a small number of times. This chain joins TRBV12-3 or TRBV12-4 and TRBJ2-3; 9 nucleotides line up with TRBD1. The CDR3 runs to 15 residues. The V segment lost 4 bases and the J segment 7 bases; nucleotides outside the gene matches: 9. The CDR3 bases are TGTGCCAGCAGTTCCGGGACAGGGACGATTTATACGCAGTATTTT. Its protein is CASSSGTGTIYTQYF.

The gene calls are TRBV20-1 and TRBJ2-1; D perhaps matches TRBD2 (6 bases). The CDR3 loop spans 14 amino acids. Trimming cost V 8 bases and J 9 bases, with 23 bases left between them. Germline CDR1 reads DFQATT; CDR2 reads SNEGSKA (reference sequence). Here the CDR3 DNA reads TGCAGTAGCCGAGGGAGCGGGCCCTTGGGTGAGCAGTTCTTC. Translating gives CSSRGSGPLGEQFF.

This clonotype was found a few times. The V and J genes are TRBV12-3 or TRBV12-4 and TRBJ2-5; D remains ambiguous. Deletions cut 6 bases from V and 5 bases from J, with 19 bases between. The CDR3 length is 15 residues. The CDR3 is CASSQLGLGRETQYF. The DNA for the CDR3 is TGTGCCAGCAGCCAACTTGGATTGGGTCGGGAGACCCAGTACTTC.

This clonotype was seen at least ten times. The chain links TRBV12-3 or TRBV12-4 to TRBJ1-5; D uncertain. V dropped 2 bases and J dropped 2 bases, with 4 bases sitting between them. This CDR3 region has 13 residues. The CDR3 loop is CASSLMGNQPQHF. The DNA for the CDR3 is TGTGCCAGCAGTTTAATGGGCAATCAGCCCCAGCATTTT.

The CDR3 DNA is TGCAGTGCCAACCGGATTACCGGGACTAGGCCCGAGCAGTACTTC. Amino acid sequence: CSANRITGTRPEQYF. The V and J genes are TRBV20-1 and TRBJ2-7; 8 nucleotides agree with TRBD2. Per the germline V gene, CDR1 is DFQATT and CDR2 is SNEGSKA (reference sequence). V was pared by 6 bases and J by 6 bases, with 16 bases of the junction left unmatched. The CDR3 is made up of 15 amino acids.

The chain is built from TRBV2 and TRBJ1-1; D ambiguous. Germline assignment: CDR1 SNHLY and CDR2 FYNNEI. This CDR3 has 14 amino acids. V shed 7 bases and J shed 0 bases, with 12 bases lying between them. The CDR3 sequence is CASNTYTVNTEAFF. In DNA, the CDR3 is TGTGCCAGCAACACTTATACAGTGAACACTGAAGCTTTCTTT.

The chain combines TRBV20-1 with TRBJ1-4; D uncertain. The V gene's germline CDR1 is DFQATT and CDR2 SNEGSKA (reference sequence). The CDR3 covers 13 residues. Trimming cost V 1 base and J 4 bases, with 7 bases left between them. The CDR3 loop is CSARARLNEKLFF. For the CDR3, the DNA is TGCAGTGCTAGAGCCAGGCTTAATGAAAAACTGTTTTTT.

The V call is TRBV9, the J call TRBJ1-4; D unresolved. Germline assignment: CDR1 SGDLS and CDR2 YYNGEE. Trimming took off 0 bases at V and 4 bases at J, with 7 bases between the two ends. The CDR3 length is 14 residues. In nucleotides, the CDR3 is TGTGCCAGCAGCGTAGACTGGGGTAATGAAAAACTGTTTTTT. Its protein product is CASSVDWGNEKLFF. Full variable domain (remainder filled in from reference TRBV9 and TRBJ1-4): DSGVTQTPKHLITATGQRVTLRCSPRSGDLSVYWYQQSLDQGLQFLIQYYNGEERAKGNILERFSAQQFPDLHSELNLSSLELGDSALYFCASSVDWGNEKLFFGSGTQLSVL.

The chain carries TRBV21-1 and TRBJ1-1; no DNA check was done on the table's D call, TRBD1. TRBV21-1 is marked as a pseudogene. The CDR3 runs to 14 residues. CDR3 sequence (DNA): TGTGCCAGCAACCCGGACAGGGCCGACACTGAAGCTTTCTTT. Protein sequence: CASNPDRADTEAFF.

This clonotype was detected many times. This chain connects TRBV20-1 to TRBJ2-7; 11 positions match TRBD1. Germline lookup yields CDR1 DFQATT and CDR2 SNEGSKA (reference sequence). CDR3 length: 14 amino acids. Trimming cost V 4 bases and J 4 bases; bases outside gene matches: 6. The CDR3 sequence: CSATRDRGRYEQYF. CDR3 DNA: TGCAGTGCTACTCGGGACAGGGGGAGGTACGAGCAGTACTTC.

This clonotype was counted between two and nine times. The chain is built from TRBV4-3 and TRBJ2-1; the match to TRBD1 covers 9 bases. The CDR3 loop spans 15 amino acids. The V and J ends lost 0 bases and 13 bases, in that order; junction bases with no gene match: 10. Germline CDR1 reads LGHNA; CDR2 reads YSLEER. The DNA for the CDR3 is TGCGCCAGCAGCCAAGATGCGACAGGGGGGCAACGACAGTTCTTC. It codes for CASSQDATGGQRQFF.

V and J are TRBV6-2 or TRBV6-3 and TRBJ2-2; TRBD2 matches at 10 bases. V shed 6 bases, J shed 8 bases, and the junction held 0 bases outside the gene matches. Germline CDR1 MNHEY, CDR2 SVGEGT. This CDR3 is 12 amino acids long. The CDR3 DNA is TGTGCCAGCAGGACTAGCGGGGGGGAGCTGTTTTTT. Encoded protein: CASRTSGGELFF.

The rearrangement uses TRBV10-3 and TRBJ1-1; TRBD1 is a possible D gene (5 bases). Trimming took off 5 bases at V and 14 bases at J, with 18 bases between the two ends. Germline V lookup: CDR1 ENHRY, CDR2 SYGVKD. The CDR3 loop spans 12 amino acids. CDR3 residues: CAISSGAGRWFF. CDR3 coding DNA: TGTGCCATCAGTTCAGGCGCAGGGAGGTGGTTCTTT.

V and J are TRBV4-2 and TRBJ2-7; possibly TRBD2 for D (5 bases). Germline V gene data show CDR1 as LGHNA and CDR2 as YNFKEQ. The CDR3 has 15 amino acids. V was shortened by 1 base and J by 3 bases, with 13 bases between the two germline ends. In nucleotides, the CDR3 is TGTGCCAGCAGCCAAGTCACCGGCAGCGGCTACGAGCAGTACTTC. Translation: CASSQVTGSGYEQYF.

This clonotype was picked up many times. The chain carries TRBV20-1 and TRBJ2-1; D is possibly TRBD1 or TRBD2 (5 bases each). CDR1 and CDR2 (germline): DFQATT, SNEGSKA (reference sequence). The CDR3 contains 14 residues. V was shortened by 5 bases and J by 0 bases, with 11 bases between the two germline ends. In nucleotides, the CDR3 is TGCAGTGCTTCACCGGGACGCTCCTACAATGAGCAGTTCTTC. It specifies CSASPGRSYNEQFF.

This chain links TRBV7-2 with TRBJ2-5; possible D gene TRBD2, 5 bases. The V gene lost 5 bases and the J gene lost 0 bases, with 7 bases spanning the gap. The germline V gene has CDR1 SGHTA and CDR2 FQGNSA. The CDR3 consists of 13 residues. Here the CDR3 reads CASSTTNQETQYF. CDR3 DNA sequence: TGTGCCAGCAGCACGACTAACCAAGAGACCCAGTACTTC.

To note about this clonotype: It may be a read error: a sequence one base away is much more abundant. The chain uses TRBV6-5 and TRBJ2-1; D might be TRBD1 (6 bases). Germline loops: CDR1 MNHEY, CDR2 SVGAGI. This CDR3 has 12 residues. Trimming shortened V by 5 bases and J by 12 bases, and 14 bases separated the two germline ends. CDR3 nucleotides: TGTGCCAGCAGTCAGACAGGCGATGGGCAGTTCTTC. It translates to CASSQTGDGQFF.

This clonotype appeared once. Lacking the conserved final phenylalanine or tryptophan, this CDR3 likely reflects a read error. The chain has TRBV5-1 and TRBJ2-1; D tentatively fits TRBD1 or TRBD2 (6 bases each). Germline-derived CDR1 and CDR2 are SGHRS and YFSETQ. V was pared by 0 bases and J by 10 bases, with 17 bases between. The length of the CDR3 is 15 residues. DNA for the CDR3: TGCGCCAGCAGCTTGGAGGGGGGCAGGGTTCGAGAGCAGTTCGTC. Translating it yields CASSLEGGRVREQFV.

V is TRBV12-3 or TRBV12-4 and J is TRBJ1-5; D ambiguous. V was shortened by 2 bases and J by 11 bases, with 10 bases between the two germline ends. CDR3 length: 12 residues. DNA for the CDR3: TGTGCCAGCAGTTTACCCAACGGAGCCCAGCATTTT. This translates into CASSLPNGAQHF.

Of note for this clonotype: One junction end disagrees with the germline gene, perhaps due to a read error. The rearrangement links TRBV12-5 to TRBJ2-7; perhaps TRBD2 as D (5 bases). There are 13 residues in the CDR3. Per germline, CDR1 LGHNT and CDR2 FRNRAP. In DNA form, the CDR3 reads TGTGCTAGTAGTTTGCCCCACGGGGATGAGCAGTACTTC. This codes for CASSLPHGDEQYF.

The genes are TRBV12-3 or TRBV12-4 and TRBJ2-3, with D perhaps TRBD1 (5 bases). Between the trimmed V and J ends, which lost 4 bases and 6 bases, there was a span of 8 bases. The CDR3 runs 12 residues. The CDR3 reads CASSWKGDTQYF. Written as DNA, the CDR3 is TGTGCCAGCAGTTGGAAGGGGGATACGCAGTATTTT.